These 9 T cell receptor beta chains share one sample of origin, sequenced in a study of T cells in Graves' hyperthyroidism and ophthalmopathy. RNA transcripts provided the source from which TCR beta CDR3 regions were amplified. An initial round of RT-PCR targeting the TCR CDR3 relied on the HTBI primer set. TCRdb reanalysed the multiplex PCR reads using MiXCR and keeps one entry per CDR3 protein. The data hold roughly 840,000 distinct CDR3 sequences, with more than 30% observed a single time. The specimen sequenced was blood. The receptors were gathered from a man younger than 35 with Graves' hyperthyroidism.

This sequence joins TRBV12-5 and TRBJ1-1, with 9 bases identical to TRBD1. CDR3 size: 17 residues. V dropped 1 base and J dropped 3; count of bases not matched to a gene: 9. Germline lookup yields CDR1 LGHNT and CDR2 FRNRAP. CDR3 nucleotides: TGTGCTAGTGGTTTGGGTGACTACCGGGACAGGGACACTGAAGCTTTCTTT. Translation gives CASGLGDYRDRDTEAFF.

This clonotype was counted many times. The chain links TRBV7-3 to TRBJ2-5; D might be TRBD2 (7 bases). CDR1 and CDR2 (germline): SGHTA, FQGTGA. There are 14 residues in the CDR3. Trimming removed 4 bases at V and 2 bases at J, with 11 bases between. CDR3 DNA sequence: TGTGCCAGCAGCTCGGGGGGCGATCAAGAGACCCAGTACTTC. Its protein is CASSSGGDQETQYF.

This clonotype was picked up a small number of times. This chain links TRBV19 with TRBJ1-1, with 9 bases identical to TRBD1. The CDR3 contains 14 residues. The ends lost 9 bases at V and 2 bases at J; junction bases unmatched: 7. Germline-derived CDR1 and CDR2 are LNHDA and SQIVND (reference sequence). The CDR3 nucleotides are TGTGCCAGCAACAGGGGGCTTGAAAACACTGAAGCTTTCTTT. Residues: CASNRGLENTEAFF.

The chain joins TRBV12-3 or TRBV12-4 to TRBJ1-6, with 8 bases that match TRBD1. V was pared by 3 bases and J by 8 bases, with 3 bases of the junction left unmatched. The CDR3 runs 14 residues. Written as DNA, the CDR3 is TGTGCCAGCAGTTTCGGACAGGGTTATTCACCCCTCCACTTT. Amino acids: CASSFGQGYSPLHF.

This clonotype has more than one count but fewer than ten. The J gene is TRBJ1-2, the V gene TRBV5-1, with a tentative D call TRBD1 (6 bases). With 2 bases removed from V and 8 bases from J, the gap between germline ends came to 22 bases. The V gene's germline CDR1 is SGHRS and CDR2 YFSETQ. This CDR3 spans 16 amino acids. This CDR3 reads CASSFNTGTRKEGYTF. The CDR3 DNA reads as TGCGCCAGCAGCTTCAATACCGGGACACGGAAGGAGGGCTACACCTTC.

The rearrangement uses TRBV4-3 and TRBJ2-5; 12 nucleotides align to TRBD2. The CDR3 totals 17 residues. Trimming removed 2 bases from V and 2 bases from J; junction bases left unmatched: 6. Germline CDR1 is LGHNA and CDR2 is YSLEER. DNA of the CDR3: TGCGCCAGCAGCCAAAGGGGGACTAGCGGGCTTCAAGAGACCCAGTACTTC. This encodes CASSQRGTSGLQETQYF.

This clonotype was seen many times. Given a much more abundant clone one base away, this may be a read error. The chain joins TRBV5-4 to TRBJ1-1; maybe TRBD1 (6 bases). Trimming shortened V by 4 bases and J by 4 bases, and 8 bases separated the two germline ends. This CDR3 contains 12 residues. Germline V lookup: CDR1 SGHNT, CDR2 YYREEE (reference sequence). CDR3 residues: CASSPGATEAFF. The CDR3 coding sequence is TGTGCCAGCAGCCCGGGGGCCACTGAAGCTTTCTTT.

Note on this clonotype: The junction does not match germline at one end; this may be a read error. The chain joins TRBV7-9 to TRBJ2-5, with 11 positions matching TRBD2. The CDR3 spans 17 residues. The germline gives CDR1 SEHNR, CDR2 FQNEAQ (reference sequence). Here the CDR3 reads CASSLALAGGPQETQYF. The CDR3 DNA sequence: TGCGCCAGCAGCTTGGCTCTAGCGGGGGGTCCCCAGGAGACCCAGTACTTC.

The table lists this clonotype with many counts. V is TRBV7-9 and J is TRBJ1-6; TRBD1 aligns across 9 bases. The CDR3 is 16 amino acids. The V gene's germline CDR1 is SEHNR and CDR2 FQNEAQ (reference sequence). Trimming removed 5 bases from V and 3 bases from J; junction bases left unmatched: 5. CDR3 residues: CASSPATGGYNSPLHF. The CDR3 DNA reads TGTGCCAGCAGCCCGGCGACAGGGGGCTATAATTCACCCCTCCACTTT.